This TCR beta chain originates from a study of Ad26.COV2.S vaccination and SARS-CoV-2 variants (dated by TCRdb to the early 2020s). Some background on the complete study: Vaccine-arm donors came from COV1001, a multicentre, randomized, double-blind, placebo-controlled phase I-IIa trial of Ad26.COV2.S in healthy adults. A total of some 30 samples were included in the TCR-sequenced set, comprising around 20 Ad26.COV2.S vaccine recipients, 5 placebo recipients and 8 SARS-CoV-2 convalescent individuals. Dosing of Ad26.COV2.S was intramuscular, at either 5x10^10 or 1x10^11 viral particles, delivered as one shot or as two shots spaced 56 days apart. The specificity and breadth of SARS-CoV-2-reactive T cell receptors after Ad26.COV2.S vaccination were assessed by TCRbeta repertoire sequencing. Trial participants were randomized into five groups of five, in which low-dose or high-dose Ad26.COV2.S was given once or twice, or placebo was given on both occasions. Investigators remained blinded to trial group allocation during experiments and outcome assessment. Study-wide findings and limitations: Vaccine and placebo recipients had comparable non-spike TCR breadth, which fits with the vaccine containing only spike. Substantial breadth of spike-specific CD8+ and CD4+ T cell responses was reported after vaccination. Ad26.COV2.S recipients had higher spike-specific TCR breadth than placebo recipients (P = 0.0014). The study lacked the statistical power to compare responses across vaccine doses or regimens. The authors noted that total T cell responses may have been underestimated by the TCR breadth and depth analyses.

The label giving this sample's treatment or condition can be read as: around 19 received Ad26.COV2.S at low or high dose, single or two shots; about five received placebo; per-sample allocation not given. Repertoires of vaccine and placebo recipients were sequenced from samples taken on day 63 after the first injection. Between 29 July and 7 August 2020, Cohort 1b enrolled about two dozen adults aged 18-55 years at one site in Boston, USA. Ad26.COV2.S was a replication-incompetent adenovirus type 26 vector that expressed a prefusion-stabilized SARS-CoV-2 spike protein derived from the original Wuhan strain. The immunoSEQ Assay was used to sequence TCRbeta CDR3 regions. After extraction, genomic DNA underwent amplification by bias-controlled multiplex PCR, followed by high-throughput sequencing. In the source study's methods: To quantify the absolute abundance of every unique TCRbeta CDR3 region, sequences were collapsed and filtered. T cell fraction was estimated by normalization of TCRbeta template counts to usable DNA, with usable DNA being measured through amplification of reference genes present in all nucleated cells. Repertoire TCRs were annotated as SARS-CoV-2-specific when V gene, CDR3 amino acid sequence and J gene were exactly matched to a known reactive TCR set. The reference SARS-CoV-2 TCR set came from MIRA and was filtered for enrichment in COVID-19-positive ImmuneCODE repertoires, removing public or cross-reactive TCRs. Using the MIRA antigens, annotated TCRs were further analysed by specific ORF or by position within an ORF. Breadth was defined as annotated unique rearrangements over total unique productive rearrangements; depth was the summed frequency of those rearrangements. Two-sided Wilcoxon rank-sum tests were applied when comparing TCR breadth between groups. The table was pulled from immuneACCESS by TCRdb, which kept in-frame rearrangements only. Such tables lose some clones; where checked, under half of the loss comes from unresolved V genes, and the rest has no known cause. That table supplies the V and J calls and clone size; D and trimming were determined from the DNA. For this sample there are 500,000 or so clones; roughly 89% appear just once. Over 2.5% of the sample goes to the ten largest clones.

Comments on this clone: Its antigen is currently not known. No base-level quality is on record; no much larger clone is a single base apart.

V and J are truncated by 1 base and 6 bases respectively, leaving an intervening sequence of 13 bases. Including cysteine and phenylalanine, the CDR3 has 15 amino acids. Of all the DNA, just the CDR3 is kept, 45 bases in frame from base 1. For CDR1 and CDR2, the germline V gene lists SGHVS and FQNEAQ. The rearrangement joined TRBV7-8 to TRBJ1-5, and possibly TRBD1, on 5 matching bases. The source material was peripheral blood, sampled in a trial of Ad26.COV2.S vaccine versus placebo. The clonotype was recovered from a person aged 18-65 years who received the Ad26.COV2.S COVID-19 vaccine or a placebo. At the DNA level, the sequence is TGTGCCAGCAGCTTAGGAAGGGGTTCGACTCAGCCCCAGCATTTT. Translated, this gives CASSLGRGSTQPQHF.